The present TCR beta chain was sequenced within a study of T cell responses to AZD1222 COVID-19 vaccine listed by TCRdb under 2021. In the study overall: A total of roughly 240 trial participants underwent TCR sequencing, of whom approximately 210 received two doses of AZD1222 and about 26 received two doses of the MenACWY control vaccine. Enrollment into the trials was organized by age into subgroups of 18-55, 56-69 and 70-plus years, and those subgroups contained roughly 140, 27 and 60 TCR-sequenced participants, respectively. Results and caveats for the whole study, not just this receptor: The 56-69-year group was small, and its depth increase did not reach significance, likely because of low power. Conclusions about previously exposed vaccinees were limited because only a handful of AZD1222 recipients were SARS-CoV-2 seropositive at baseline. Because no day 14 peak-response samples were available, the repertoires could be characterized only after the peak T cell response. Participants were mostly white British and included more females than males, and it was suggested by the authors that clonal diversity may have been underestimated. A significant rise in spike-specific TCR breadth and depth was observed after two AZD1222 doses relative to day 0 and relative to MenACWY recipients. Vaccine-associated CD4 TCRs spanned the whole spike protein, with dominant responses in regions 160-218 and 743-854. Reportedly, close to half of the unique spike-specific TCRs recognized epitopes lying outside the regions that are mutated in the B.1.351 and B.1.1.7 variants.

In the paper's terms, the time point label means: about 28 days (+/-7) after the second vaccine dose. AZD1222 recipients with second doses at about 4 weeks or about 12 weeks were pooled, because spike-specific TCR depth and breadth did not differ between schedules. Vaccinee samples came from UK trials COV001 and COV002, including a single-blind randomized controlled phase 2/3 trial of AZD1222 (ChAdOx1 nCoV-19) in healthy adults. For TCRbeta chain sequencing, PBMC samples were collected from trial participants at day 0 and at day 28 after the second dose. The CDR3 regions of human TCRbeta chains were analyzed by immunosequencing. The published analysis was carried out like this. Repertoire TCRs were matched against a reference library of SARS-CoV-2-specific TCRs generated with the MIRA antigen-specificity platform. Breadth was defined as the fraction of unique TCRs that were SARS-CoV-2-associated, and depth was defined as the fraction of total T cells that were SARS-CoV-2-associated. Using the MIRA data, each spike-specific TCR was assigned both to the spike region to which the TCR was reactive and to a CD4 or CD8 class. Log10-transformed breadth and depth values were compared by one-way ANOVA with Sidak's multiple comparisons tests. The clones in this table, taken by TCRdb from immuneACCESS, are in-frame only. Not every clone is retained; where verified, under half of the shortfall comes from an unresolved V gene, and the cause of the rest is unknown. D and trimming were read from the DNA, whereas the V and J calls and clone size are those reported in that table. This sample comprises about 140,000 clones, more than 85% of them detected only once. The ten largest clones take up less than 5% of the sample.

V and J lose 4 bases and 5 bases, and a span of 8 bases separates them. CDR1 and CDR2, per the germline V gene, are SQVTM and ANQGSEA. Counted from cysteine to phenylalanine, this CDR3 has 11 amino acids. The retained sequence is limited to the CDR3, 33 bases, with the frame set at the first base. A note on this clone: Its antigen target is currently unknown. Base qualities are not at hand, and no much larger clone is one base apart. This sample includes further DNA sequences coding for the same CDR3.

Recombination connected TRBV29-1 to TRBJ1-1; the D gene cannot be named for sure. Sequenced material: peripheral blood, taken 28 days after the second AZD1222 dose. The receptor was isolated from an adult who received the AZD1222 COVID-19 vaccine. The DNA sequence follows: TGCAGCGTTGTTCGAGGAACTGAAGCTTTCTTT. It encodes CSVVRGTEAFF.